A selection of T cell receptor beta chains follows, all from one sample in a study of OX40 agonist ivuxolimab in advanced cancers. This table comes from immunoSEQ multiplex PCR, and its TCRdb copy is limited to in-frame clones, with some not included. In the table there are 74,000 or so clones, approximately 89% of which are singletons. The material was CD4+ or CD8+ T cells sorted from blood, obtained in a trial of the OX40 agonist ivuxolimab. The receptors derive from an adult with an advanced solid tumor such as melanoma, head and neck, liver or kidney cancer. Each CDR3 is given without its conserved first and last residue. The order of the fields is V gene, J gene, CDR3 protein.

>TRBV30|TRBJ1-1
ASDRGRFMNTEAF
>TRBV10-2|TRBJ1-1
ASSSGATGYTEAF
>TRBV11-2|TRBJ2-5
ASSLRSGWVEETQY
>TRBV5-6|TRBJ2-7
ASSLVDKPYEQY
>TRBV4-1|TRBJ1-2
ASSQGDRNYGYT
>TRBV6-1|TRBJ2-7
ASVPGGVDEQY
>TRBV7-8|TRBJ2-7
ASSFHRQTPSYEQY
>TRBV4-3|TRBJ2-5
ASSQDTPSGETQY
>TRBV6-5|TRBJ1-5
ASSSSTQPQH
>TRBV2|TRBJ1-2
ASIETGANYGYT
>TRBV6-5|TRBJ2-1
ASRFQSGSEQF
>TRBV5-5|TRBJ2-7
ASSLAAQGPYEQY
>TRBV28|TRBJ2-1
ASSSTDRAYEQF
>TRBV6-5|TRBJ2-1
ASSSLAGSSYNEQF
>TRBV11-2|TRBJ2-3
ASSHIPDTQY
>TRBV29-1|TRBJ2-5
SVSNGVTGTQY
>TRBV19|TRBJ2-3
ASSIAGYLSTDTQY
>TRBV15|TRBJ2-2
ATREGLAGTGELF
>TRBV9|TRBJ2-7
ASSPTDRQSYEQY
>TRBV11-2|TRBJ2-5
ASSPLSTATQETQY
>TRBV5-3|TRBJ1-1
ARSLFRGTEAF
>TRBV28|TRBJ2-7
ASSTPGDIYEQY
>TRBV19|TRBJ1-1
ASSRTGSTEAF
>TRBV7-3|TRBJ2-1
ACGRGNHEQF
>TRBV6-6|TRBJ2-2
ASRSPGQNTGELF
>TRBV18|-
ASSPAGTGVSYEQY
>TRBV7-2|TRBJ1-5
ASSLGGTNRNQPQH
>TRBV9|TRBJ2-5
ASSMGQSNGETQY
>TRBV12-2|TRBJ2-2
ASRFQKDQNTGELF
>TRBV11-3|TRBJ2-1
ASSLEGSSSYNEQF
>TRBV6-5|TRBJ2-7
ASSLYRDYYEQY
>TRBV27|TRBJ2-4
ASGGAQAAKNIQY
>TRBV19|TRBJ2-2
ASSPGVGKGATGELF
>TRBV29-1|TRBJ1-5
SVGEGNQPQH
>TRBV19|TRBJ2-1
ASSGRLAGHYNEQF
>TRBV18|TRBJ2-2
ASSLTGGSPGELF
>TRBV6-5|TRBJ2-7
ASNSGLLSEQY
>TRBV7-9|TRBJ1-2
ASEDKDRAYGYT
>TRBV18|TRBJ2-2
ASSRSTGELF
>TRBV19|TRBJ2-1
ASSSYRGDEQF
>TRBV27|TRBJ2-7
ASWSIGGEQY
>TRBV5-1|TRBJ2-3
ASSLGGTTDTQY
>TRBV5-1|TRBJ2-5
ASSLDRVETQY
>TRBV5-6|TRBJ2-7
ASSSTPPSEQY
>TRBV5-1|TRBJ2-5
ASNGGLAEQETQY
>TRBV7-2|TRBJ2-7
ASSLVGTSAHEQY
>TRBV30|TRBJ1-1
AWSNMLNTEAF
>TRBV5-1|TRBJ2-7
ASSAGTGPYEQY